Shown below are 25 T cell receptor beta chains from a single sample sequenced in a study of T cell responses to AZD1222 COVID-19 vaccine. The assay was immunoSEQ multiplex PCR, and TCRdb's table has in-frame clones only and misses some. The sample yields 85,000 to 90,000 clones, roughly 90% seen once. The specimen was peripheral blood, collected 28 days after the second AZD1222 dose. These receptor sequences come from an adult who received the AZD1222 COVID-19 vaccine.

The CDR3 region has the DNA TGTGCCACCCGTCGGGGTGGGGGGCGTTACGAGCAGTACGTC. The encoded protein is CATRRGGGRYEQYV. The chain uses TRBV10-3 and TRBJ2-7; D may match TRBD1 or TRBD2 (6 bases each). The CDR3 runs 14 residues. Trimming left V 10 bases short and J 4 bases short, with 20 bases between. The germline gives CDR1 ENHRY, CDR2 SYGVKD.

This chain connects TRBV6-1 to TRBJ1-2; 11 positions match TRBD1. V was pared by 0 bases and J by 7 bases, with 7 bases of the junction left unmatched. Germline V gene lookup returns CDR1 MNHNS and CDR2 SASEGT. The CDR3 is 16 residues long. CDR3: CASSEAMDRGRSGYTF. The CDR3 DNA reads as TGTGCCAGCAGTGAAGCGATGGACAGGGGGCGAAGTGGCTACACCTTC.

The chain has TRBV27 and TRBJ1-1, with 10 bases matching TRBD1. The CDR3 is 15 residues long. Unmatched junction bases numbered 7, after V lost 3 bases and J lost 6 bases. CDR1 and CDR2 from the germline V gene are MNHEY and SMNVEV (reference sequence). CDR3 sequence: CASSFPGQGKAEAFF. CDR3 DNA sequence: TGTGCCAGCAGTTTTCCGGGACAGGGGAAGGCTGAAGCTTTCTTT.

This clone has just a few counts. The rearrangement links TRBV7-8 to TRBJ1-5, with 8 bases identical to TRBD1. The CDR3 consists of 18 residues. Germline V gene lookup returns CDR1 SGHVS and CDR2 FQNEAQ. V lost 5 bases, J lost 3 bases, and 15 bases stayed unmatched. CDR3 sequence (DNA): TGTGCCAGCAGCACAGTAAGGGGACAGGAGGCGAACAATCAGCCCCAGCATTTT. Amino acids: CASSTVRGQEANNQPQHF.

The chain recombines TRBV5-1 with TRBJ2-3, with 8 bases aligning to TRBD2. CDR1 and CDR2 (germline): SGHRS, YFSETQ. The CDR3 has 18 amino acids. The V gene end was trimmed by 4 bases and the J gene end by 5 bases; junction bases not matched to a gene: 18. Here the CDR3 DNA reads TGCGCCAGCAGCGCCGGGACTAGAGGGGCCCCTTGGATAGATACGCAGTATTTT. It encodes CASSAGTRGAPWIDTQYF. Complete variable domain (other parts from reference TRBV5-1 and TRBJ2-3): KAGVTQTPRYLIKTRGQQVTLSCSPISGHRSVSWYQQTPGQGLQFLFEYFSETQRNKGNFPGRFSGRQFSNSRSEMNVSTLELGDSALYLCASSAGTRGAPWIDTQYFGPGTRLTVL.

In its sample, this clone was seen once. V and J are TRBV6-5 and TRBJ2-7; 7 bases agree with TRBD1. V lost 9 bases, J lost 4 bases, and 9 bases stayed unmatched. Germline lookup yields CDR1 MNHEY and CDR2 SVGAGI. CDR3 length equals 13 residues. The CDR3: CASTGTVSYEQYF. The CDR3 coding sequence is TGTGCCAGTACCGGGACAGTTTCATACGAGCAGTACTTC.

The CDR3 loop reads CASSVDPATVYEQYF. The CDR3 DNA is TGTGCCAGCAGCGTTGATCCTGCGACAGTCTACGAGCAGTACTTC. The V gene is TRBV5-4, the J gene TRBJ2-7; a weak D match, TRBD1 (5 bases). Germline CDR1 SGHNT, CDR2 YYREEE (reference sequence). V lost 4 bases to trimming and J lost 3 bases, with 17 bases between them. This CDR3 has 15 residues.

The V call is TRBV6-9, the J call TRBJ1-3, with a possible D match to TRBD1 (6 bases). V lost 2 bases and J 0 bases, leaving 14 bases between the germline ends. This CDR3 is 17 amino acids long. Looked up from germline, CDR1 is MNHGY and CDR2 is SVAAGI. The CDR3 region has the DNA TGTGCCAGCAGTTATGGCGTACAGGGATACTCTGGAAACACCATATATTTT. Translating it yields CASSYGVQGYSGNTIYF.

This chain joins TRBV5-1 and TRBJ1-1; TRBD1 agrees at 8 bases. The CDR3 sequence is 15 residues long. Germline assignment: CDR1 SGHRS and CDR2 YFSETQ. With V trimmed by 4 bases and J by 1 base, 6 bases remained unmatched. This CDR3 reads CASSTPGTGNTEAFF. Here the CDR3 DNA reads TGCGCCAGCAGCACCCCCGGGACAGGGAACACTGAAGCTTTCTTT.

The CDR3 region has the DNA TGCGCCAGCAGCCAAGATATGGGGGGTTATAGGTACGAGCAGTACTTC. Its translation is CASSQDMGGYRYEQYF. The gene calls are TRBV4-3 and TRBJ2-7, with D perhaps TRBD2 (6 bases). There are 16 residues in the CDR3. The germline CDR1 and CDR2 sequences are LGHNA and YSLEER. Deletions cut 0 bases from V and 4 bases from J, with 16 bases between.

The rearrangement joins TRBV7-8 to TRBJ1-1; tentative D call: TRBD1 (5 bases). This CDR3 is built from 15 residues. Trimming shortened V by 0 bases and J by 0 bases, and 8 bases separated the two germline ends. CDR1 and CDR2 (germline): SGHVS, FQNEAQ. CDR3 coding DNA: TGTGCCAGCAGCTTAGCAGGGACGGTGAACACTGAAGCTTTCTTT. This gives the protein CASSLAGTVNTEAFF. The complete variable domain, with remaining parts taken from reference TRBV7-8 and TRBJ1-1, reads GAGVSQSPRYKVAKRGQDVALRCDPISGHVSLFWYQQALGQGPEFLTYFQNEAQLDKSGLPSDRFFAERPEGSVSTLKIQRTQQEDSAVYLCASSLAGTVNTEAFFGQGTRLTVV.

The CDR3 sequence is CASSPPGTGYQPQHF. The CDR3 coding sequence is TGTGCCAGCAGCCCTCCGGGGACAGGGTATCAGCCCCAGCATTTT. This chain links TRBV28 with TRBJ1-5, with TRBD1 matching 9 bases. Germline trimming cut 6 bases from V and 5 bases from J; bases unmatched to any gene: 8. The CDR3 spans 15 residues. The germline CDR1 and CDR2 sequences are MDHEN and SYDVKM.

CDR3 amino acids: CASSGTQVTEAFF. The CDR3, as DNA: TGTGCCAGCTCCGGGACCCAGGTCACTGAAGCTTTCTTT. This sequence joins TRBV18 and TRBJ1-1; TRBD1 is a possible D gene (5 bases). The V and J ends lost 6 bases and 4 bases respectively, with 12 bases between them. The CDR3 totals 13 residues. Germline V gives CDR1 KGHSH, CDR2 LQKENI.

The V gene is TRBV19, the J gene TRBJ1-4; D is possibly TRBD1 (5 bases). Germline CDR1 reads LNHDA; CDR2 reads SQIVND (reference sequence). There are 18 residues in the CDR3. Trimming took 1 base from V and 8 from J, leaving 23 bases between them. The CDR3 loop reads CASSIGTIDGYWGEKLFF. In DNA, the CDR3 is TGTGCCAGTAGTATAGGAACTATCGACGGGTATTGGGGGGAAAAACTGTTTTTT.

The CDR3 is CASSLAGSYEQYF. CDR3 nucleotides: TGTGCCAGCAGCTTAGCAGGCAGCTACGAGCAGTACTTC. The J gene is TRBJ2-7, the V gene TRBV7-2; D is ambiguous. The germline V gene encodes CDR1 SGHTA and CDR2 FQGNSA. V was trimmed by 0 bases and J by 3 bases, leaving 6 bases between them. The CDR3 sequence is 13 residues long.

The V gene is TRBV9, the J gene TRBJ1-2, with D uncertain. Between the trimmed V and J ends, which lost 3 bases and 6 bases, there was a span of 15 bases. There are 14 residues in the CDR3. Germline CDR1 reads SGDLS; CDR2 reads YYNGEE. CDR3 in DNA: TGTGCCAGCAGCGCCGCCGAGTTAGTGGATGGCTACACCTTC. Protein sequence: CASSAAELVDGYTF.

In regard to this clone: Other DNA sequences of this sample code for an identical CDR3. The rearrangement uses TRBV29-1 and TRBJ1-1; D unclear. The length of the CDR3 is 11 residues. CDR1 and CDR2 from the germline V gene are SQVTM and ANQGSEA. With 4 bases removed from V and 1 base from J, the gap between germline ends came to 4 bases. Here the CDR3 reads CSVAENTEAFF. CDR3 DNA: TGCAGCGTTGCAGAGAACACTGAAGCTTTCTTT.

This sequence joins TRBV4-1 and TRBJ1-1; D unresolved. V lost 4 bases and J 4 bases, leaving 16 bases between the germline ends. The CDR3 extends over 15 amino acids. The germline V gene encodes CDR1 MGHRA and CDR2 YSYEKL. CDR3 DNA sequence: TGCGCCAGCAGCCCCCCGCCAGAGCGCTCCACTGAAGCTTTCTTT. Its protein is CASSPPPERSTEAFF.

The J gene is TRBJ1-2, the V gene TRBV10-3, with 10 positions matching TRBD1. The CDR3 is 15 amino acids. Germline CDR1 is ENHRY and CDR2 is SYGVKD. The junction had 6 bases not matched to a gene; V was cut back by 4 bases and J by 4 bases. The CDR3 sequence is CAISVSGQGSYGYTF. As DNA, the CDR3 is TGTGCCATCAGTGTTTCGGGACAGGGGAGCTATGGCTACACCTTC.

This clone was seen a single time. The chain carries TRBV7-2 and TRBJ1-2; D remains unclear. The CDR3 is 16 residues long. Per the germline V gene, CDR1 is SGHTA and CDR2 is FQGNSA. The ends were cut back, 4 bases at V and 3 bases at J, with 18 bases in the middle. The CDR3 DNA reads TGTGCCAGCAGCTCAGGCGGAGCGAACGGGGACTATGGCTACACCTTC. As protein: CASSSGGANGDYGYTF.

This clone was seen ten or more times. The V gene is TRBV27, the J gene TRBJ2-1, with TRBD1 matching over 7 bases. Germline V gene sequence: CDR1 MNHEY, CDR2 SMNVEV (reference sequence). With V trimmed by 3 bases and J by 4 bases, 12 bases remained unmatched. This CDR3 comprises 17 residues. CDR3 in amino acids: CASSFTLKRGLYNEQFF. The CDR3 DNA is TGTGCCAGCAGTTTCACCTTGAAGAGGGGGCTTTACAATGAGCAGTTCTTC.

The chain carries TRBV28 and TRBJ2-7, with D maybe TRBD2 (5 bases). Trimming removed 2 bases at V and 3 bases at J, with 5 bases between. The germline V gene has CDR1 MDHEN and CDR2 SYDVKM. There are 12 residues in the CDR3. The CDR3 loop is CASSLEGYEQYF. CDR3 coding DNA: TGTGCCAGCAGTTTAGAGGGCTACGAGCAGTACTTC.

The chain couples TRBV4-2 to TRBJ2-7, with 10 bases lining up with TRBD1. CDR1 LGHNA and CDR2 YNFKEQ come from the germline V gene. CDR3 length equals 16 residues. J gave up 3 bases and V 0 bases, and 5 bases lay outside the gene matches. The CDR3 spells CASSQDFGTGVYEQYF. The CDR3 DNA is TGTGCCAGCAGCCAAGATTTCGGGACAGGGGTCTACGAGCAGTACTTC.

The V gene is TRBV5-6, the J gene TRBJ1-6; tentative D call: TRBD1 (5 bases). V gave up 2 bases and J gave up 6 bases, with 12 bases separating them. The CDR3 is made up of 15 amino acids. The V gene's germline CDR1 is SGHDT and CDR2 YYEEEE. This CDR3 is CASSFEGSLNSPLHF. The CDR3 DNA is TGTGCCAGCAGCTTTGAGGGGAGCCTTAATTCACCCCTCCACTTT. The variable domain in full, with the rest retrieved from reference TRBV5-6 and TRBJ1-6, is DAGVTQSPTHLIKTRGQQVTLRCSPKSGHDTVSWYQQALGQGPQFIFQYYEEEERQRGNFPDRFSGHQFPNYSSELNVNALLLGDSALYLCASSFEGSLNSPLHFGNGTRLTVT.

J is TRBJ2-5 and V is TRBV18; D gene ambiguous. The V end was cut by 1 base, the J end by 5 bases, with 5 bases between. CDR1 and CDR2 (germline): KGHSH, LQKENI. The CDR3 is 12 residues long. The CDR3 DNA sequence: TGTGCCAGCTCACCACGGTTGGAGACCCAGTACTTC. It encodes CASSPRLETQYF.